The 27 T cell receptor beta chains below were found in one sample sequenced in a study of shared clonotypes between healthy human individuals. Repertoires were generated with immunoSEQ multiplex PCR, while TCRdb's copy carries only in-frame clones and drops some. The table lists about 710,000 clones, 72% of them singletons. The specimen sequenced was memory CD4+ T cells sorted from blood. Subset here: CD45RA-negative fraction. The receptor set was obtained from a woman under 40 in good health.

The CDR3 here is CASRPSHTGELFF. CDR3 DNA: TGCGCCAGCAGGCCTTCGCACACCGGGGAGCTGTTTTTT. V usage is TRBV5-1 and J usage is TRBJ2-2; D unclear. CDR3 length equals 13 residues. Trimming took off 5 bases at V and 3 bases at J, with 8 bases between the two ends. Germline CDR1 reads SGHRS; CDR2 reads YFSETQ.

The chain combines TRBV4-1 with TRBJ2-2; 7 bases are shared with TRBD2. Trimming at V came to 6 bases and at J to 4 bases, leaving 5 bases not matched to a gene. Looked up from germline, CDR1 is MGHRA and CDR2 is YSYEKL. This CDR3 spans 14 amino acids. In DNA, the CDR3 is TGCGCCAGCAGAAGCGGGACTGTCACCGGGGAGCTGTTTTTT. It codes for CASRSGTVTGELFF.

The CDR3 sequence: CASSLRTGEGYEQYF. The CDR3 nucleotides read TGTGCCAGCAGTTTACGGACAGGGGAGGGCTACGAGCAGTACTTC. V gene TRBV27 combines with J gene TRBJ2-7; TRBD1 matches at 9 bases. With V trimmed by 2 bases and J by 3 bases, 5 bases remained unmatched. The CDR3 is 15 amino acids. Germline-derived CDR1 and CDR2 are MNHEY and SMNVEV (reference sequence).

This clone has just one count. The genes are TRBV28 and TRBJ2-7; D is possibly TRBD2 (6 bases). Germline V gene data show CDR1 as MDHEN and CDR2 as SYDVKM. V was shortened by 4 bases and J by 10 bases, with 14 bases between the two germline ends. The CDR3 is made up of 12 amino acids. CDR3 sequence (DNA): TGTGCCAGCAGTTCGGGACTCCTAATACAGTACTTC. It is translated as CASSSGLLIQYF.

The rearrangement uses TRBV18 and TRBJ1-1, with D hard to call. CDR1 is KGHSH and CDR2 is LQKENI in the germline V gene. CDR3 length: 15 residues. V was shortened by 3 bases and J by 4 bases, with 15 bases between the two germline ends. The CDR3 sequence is CASSPNRVSGTEAFF. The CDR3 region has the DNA TGTGCCAGCTCACCTAATCGGGTTAGTGGCACTGAAGCTTTCTTT. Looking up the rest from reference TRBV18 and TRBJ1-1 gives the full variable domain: NAGVMQNPRHLVRRRGQEARLRCSPMKGHSHVYWYRQLPEEGLKFMVYLQKENIIDESGMPKERFSAEFPKEGPSILRIQQVVRGDSAAYFCASSPNRVSGTEAFFGQGTRLTVV.

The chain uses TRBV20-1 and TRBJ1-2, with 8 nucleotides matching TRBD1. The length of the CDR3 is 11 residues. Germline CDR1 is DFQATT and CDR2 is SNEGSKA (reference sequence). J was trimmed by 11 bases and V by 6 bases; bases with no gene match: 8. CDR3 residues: CSAPDRGGYTF. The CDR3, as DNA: TGCAGTGCACCCGACAGGGGAGGTTACACCTTC.

CDR3 bases: TGTGCCAGCAGCGGAACAGGGGAGACTGAAGCTTTCTTT. As protein: CASSGTGETEAFF. The chain carries TRBV2 and TRBJ1-1, with 7 bases that match TRBD1. The CDR3 is made up of 13 amino acids. Germline V gives CDR1 SNHLY, CDR2 FYNNEI. V lost 6 bases to trimming and J lost 5 bases; unmatched junction nucleotides: 6.

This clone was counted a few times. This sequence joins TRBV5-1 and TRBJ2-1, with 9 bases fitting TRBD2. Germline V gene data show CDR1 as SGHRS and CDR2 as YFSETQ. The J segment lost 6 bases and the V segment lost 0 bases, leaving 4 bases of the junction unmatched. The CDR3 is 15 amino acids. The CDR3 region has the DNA TGCGCCAGCAGCTTGGGCGGGAGGGCCATCAATGAGCAGTTCTTC. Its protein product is CASSLGGRAINEQFF.

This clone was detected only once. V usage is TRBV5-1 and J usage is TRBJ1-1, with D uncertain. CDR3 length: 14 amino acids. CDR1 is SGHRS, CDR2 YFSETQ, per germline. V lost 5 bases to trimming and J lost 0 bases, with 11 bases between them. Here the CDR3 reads CASSSPNMNTEAFF. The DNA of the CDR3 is TGCGCCAGCAGTAGTCCGAATATGAACACTGAAGCTTTCTTT.

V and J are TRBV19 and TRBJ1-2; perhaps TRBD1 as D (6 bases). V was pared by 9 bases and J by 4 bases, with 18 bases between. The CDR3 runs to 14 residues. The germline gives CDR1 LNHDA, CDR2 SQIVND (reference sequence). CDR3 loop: CASNDVGQTYGYTF. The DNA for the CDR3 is TGTGCCAGCAACGACGTAGGACAGACCTATGGCTACACCTTC.

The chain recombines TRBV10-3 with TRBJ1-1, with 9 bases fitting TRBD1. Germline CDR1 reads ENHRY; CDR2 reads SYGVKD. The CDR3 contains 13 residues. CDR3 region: CASRDRANTEAFF. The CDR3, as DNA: TGTGCGTCCCGGGACAGGGCGAACACTGAAGCTTTCTTT.

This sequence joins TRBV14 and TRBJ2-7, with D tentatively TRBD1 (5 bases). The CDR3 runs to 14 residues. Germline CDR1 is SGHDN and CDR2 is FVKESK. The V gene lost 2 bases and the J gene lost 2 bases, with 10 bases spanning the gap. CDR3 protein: CASSQRQPPYEQYF. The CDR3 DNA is TGTGCCAGCAGCCAACGACAGCCCCCCTACGAGCAGTACTTC.

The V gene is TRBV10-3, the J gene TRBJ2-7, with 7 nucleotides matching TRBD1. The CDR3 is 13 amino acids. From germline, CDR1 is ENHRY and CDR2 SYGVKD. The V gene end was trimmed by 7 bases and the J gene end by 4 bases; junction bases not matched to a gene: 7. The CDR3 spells CAIMKTGPYEQYF. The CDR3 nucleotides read TGTGCCATCATGAAGACAGGGCCTTACGAGCAGTACTTC.

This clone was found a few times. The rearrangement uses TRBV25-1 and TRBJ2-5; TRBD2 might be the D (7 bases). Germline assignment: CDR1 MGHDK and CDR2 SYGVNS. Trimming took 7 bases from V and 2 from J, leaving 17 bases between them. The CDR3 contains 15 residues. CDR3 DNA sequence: TGTGCCAGCACAAAGAGAGGGAGGGGGCAAGAGACCCAGTACTTC. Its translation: CASTKRGRGQETQYF.

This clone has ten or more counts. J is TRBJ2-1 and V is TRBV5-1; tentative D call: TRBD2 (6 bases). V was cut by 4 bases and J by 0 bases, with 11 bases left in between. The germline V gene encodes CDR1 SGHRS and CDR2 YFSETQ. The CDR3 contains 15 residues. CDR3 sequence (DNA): TGCGCCAGCAGCGTCGGGGGAAACTCCTACAATGAGCAGTTCTTC. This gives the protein CASSVGGNSYNEQFF. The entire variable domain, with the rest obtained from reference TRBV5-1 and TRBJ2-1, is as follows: KAGVTQTPRYLIKTRGQQVTLSCSPISGHRSVSWYQQTPGQGLQFLFEYFSETQRNKGNFPGRFSGRQFSNSRSEMNVSTLELGDSALYLCASSVGGNSYNEQFFGPGTRLTVL.

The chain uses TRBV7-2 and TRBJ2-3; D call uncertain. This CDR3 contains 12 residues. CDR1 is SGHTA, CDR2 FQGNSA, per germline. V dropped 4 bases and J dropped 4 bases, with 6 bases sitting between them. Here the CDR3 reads CASSYSPDTQYF. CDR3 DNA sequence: TGTGCCAGCAGCTACAGTCCAGATACGCAGTATTTT. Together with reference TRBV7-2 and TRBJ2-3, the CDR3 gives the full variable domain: GAGVSQSPSNKVTEKGKDVELRCDPISGHTALYWYRQSLGQGLEFLIYFQGNSAPDKSGLPSDRFSAERTGGSVSTLTIQRTQQEDSAVYLCASSYSPDTQYFGPGTRLTVL.

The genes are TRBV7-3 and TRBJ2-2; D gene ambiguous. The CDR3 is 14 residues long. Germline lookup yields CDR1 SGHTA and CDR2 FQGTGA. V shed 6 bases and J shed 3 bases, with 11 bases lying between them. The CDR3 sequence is CASRWSSDTGELFF. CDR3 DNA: TGTGCCAGCAGATGGTCTTCCGACACCGGGGAGCTGTTTTTT.

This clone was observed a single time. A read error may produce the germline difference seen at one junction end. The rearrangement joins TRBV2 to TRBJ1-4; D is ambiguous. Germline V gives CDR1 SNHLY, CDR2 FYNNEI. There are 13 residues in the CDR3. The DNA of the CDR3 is TGTGCCAGCAGGGAAGGGTTTGGAGAAAAACTGTTTTTT. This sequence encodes CASREGFGEKLFF.

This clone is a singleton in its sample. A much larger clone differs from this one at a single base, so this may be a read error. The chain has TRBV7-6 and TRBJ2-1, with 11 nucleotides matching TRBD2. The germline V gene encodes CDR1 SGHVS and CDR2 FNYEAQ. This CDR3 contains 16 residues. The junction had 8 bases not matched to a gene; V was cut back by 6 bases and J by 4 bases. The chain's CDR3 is CASSPAGTSGYNEQFF. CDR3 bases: TGTGCCAGCAGTCCCGCCGGGACTAGCGGATACAATGAGCAGTTCTTC.

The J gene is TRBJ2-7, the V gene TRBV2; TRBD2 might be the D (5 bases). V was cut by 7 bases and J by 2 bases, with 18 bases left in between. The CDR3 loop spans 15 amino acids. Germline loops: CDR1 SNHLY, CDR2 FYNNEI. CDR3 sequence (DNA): TGTGCCAGCACCCGTGGACTTCTAATACCCTACGAGCAGTACTTC. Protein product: CASTRGLLIPYEQYF.

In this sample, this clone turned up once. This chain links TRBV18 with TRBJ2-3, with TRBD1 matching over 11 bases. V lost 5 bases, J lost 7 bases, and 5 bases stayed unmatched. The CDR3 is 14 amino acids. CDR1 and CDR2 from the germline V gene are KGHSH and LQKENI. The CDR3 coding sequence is TGTGCCAGCTCATCCGGACAGGGGGCAAATACGCAGTATTTT. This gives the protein CASSSGQGANTQYF.

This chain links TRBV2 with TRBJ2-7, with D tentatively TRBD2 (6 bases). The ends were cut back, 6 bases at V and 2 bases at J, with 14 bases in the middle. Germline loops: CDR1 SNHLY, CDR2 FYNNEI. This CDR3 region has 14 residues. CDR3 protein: CASSAGRSAYEQYF. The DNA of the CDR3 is TGTGCCAGCAGCGCGGGACGGTCAGCCTACGAGCAGTACTTC.

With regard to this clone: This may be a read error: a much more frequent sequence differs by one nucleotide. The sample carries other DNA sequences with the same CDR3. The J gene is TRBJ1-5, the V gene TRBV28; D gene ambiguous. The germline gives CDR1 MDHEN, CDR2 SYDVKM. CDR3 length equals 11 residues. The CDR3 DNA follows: TGTGCTAGCAGCCTCTCGGAACCCCAGCATTTT. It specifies CASSLSEPQHF.

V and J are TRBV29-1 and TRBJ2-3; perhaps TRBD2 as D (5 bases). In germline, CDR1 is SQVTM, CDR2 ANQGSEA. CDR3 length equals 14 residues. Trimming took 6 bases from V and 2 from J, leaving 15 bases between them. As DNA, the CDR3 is TGCAGCGTGAGGGCGGACGGAAACACAGATACGCAGTATTTT. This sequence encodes CSVRADGNTDTQYF.

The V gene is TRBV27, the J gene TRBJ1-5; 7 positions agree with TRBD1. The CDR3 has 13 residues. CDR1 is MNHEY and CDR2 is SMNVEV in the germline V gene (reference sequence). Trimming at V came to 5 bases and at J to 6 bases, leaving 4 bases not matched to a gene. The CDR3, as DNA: TGTGCCAGCAGTAGACAGGGAGGTCAGCCCCAGCATTTT. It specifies CASSRQGGQPQHF.

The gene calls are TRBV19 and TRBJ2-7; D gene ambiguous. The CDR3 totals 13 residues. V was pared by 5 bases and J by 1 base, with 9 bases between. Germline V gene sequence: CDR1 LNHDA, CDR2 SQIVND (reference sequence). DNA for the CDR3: TGTGCCAGTAGTCCCCCCGGGTCCTACGAGCAGTACTTC. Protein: CASSPPGSYEQYF.

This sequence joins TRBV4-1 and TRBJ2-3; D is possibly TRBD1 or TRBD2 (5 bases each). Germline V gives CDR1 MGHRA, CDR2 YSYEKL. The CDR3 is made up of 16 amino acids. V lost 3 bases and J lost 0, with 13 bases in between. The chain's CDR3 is CASSHSGDHSTDTQYF. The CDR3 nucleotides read TGCGCCAGCAGCCACTCCGGGGACCATAGCACAGATACGCAGTATTTT.